The 17 T cell receptor beta chains given below trace back to one sample, sequenced in a study of shared clonotypes between healthy human individuals. Here immunoSEQ multiplex PCR was the method, and the copy in TCRdb shows in-frame clones only, minus some. The sample lists about 2.4 million clones, over 85% occurring once. Sequencing was carried out using naive CD4+ T cells from PBMCs. Subset denoted: CD45RA+ positively selected. These receptors came from a man between 18 and 35 years old in good health. Some clones in this sample may be carry-over from other donors' samples.

V usage is TRBV28 and J usage is TRBJ1-2; no reliable D call. The CDR3 covers 15 residues. Germline V gene data show CDR1 as MDHEN and CDR2 as SYDVKM. Trimming stripped 1 base from V and 2 bases from J, with 11 bases between. The CDR3, as DNA: TGTGCCAGCAGTTTATACAAGGAGGCGAACTATGGCTACACCTTC. Amino acid sequence: CASSLYKEANYGYTF.

This chain links TRBV7-9 with TRBJ1-2; the D gene is possibly TRBD1 (5 bases). V was clipped by 5 bases and J by 3 bases, with 19 bases between them. Looked up from germline, CDR1 is SEHNR and CDR2 is FQNEAQ (reference sequence). The CDR3 is 16 amino acids. The CDR3 DNA follows: TGTGCCAGCAGCCAACGGTATAGTTTAGGGGACTATGGCTACACCTTC. Translated, it gives CASSQRYSLGDYGYTF.

The rearrangement joins TRBV7-9 to TRBJ2-3; unclear D gene. V was clipped by 1 base and J by 0 bases, with 17 bases between them. The germline V gene encodes CDR1 SEHNR and CDR2 FQNEAQ (reference sequence). The length of the CDR3 is 18 residues. The CDR3 sequence is CASSLDGWPTQSTDTQYF. The CDR3 DNA follows: TGTGCCAGCAGCTTAGATGGATGGCCTACACAGAGCACAGATACGCAGTATTTT.

The chain carries TRBV4-1 and TRBJ2-5; the match to TRBD2 covers 7 bases. The CDR3 contains 16 residues. J lost 5 bases, V lost 1 base, and 10 bases had no gene match. Germline CDR1 and CDR2: MGHRA and YSYEKL. The CDR3 DNA reads as TGCGCCAGCAGCCAAGTGGGAGCGGGATCAACGGAGACCCAGTACTTC. Its protein is CASSQVGAGSTETQYF.

This clone was seen once. This chain joins TRBV5-1 and TRBJ2-7, with 7 nucleotides matching TRBD1. The J segment lost 0 bases and the V segment lost 4 bases, leaving 4 bases of the junction unmatched. CDR3 length: 14 amino acids. Germline lookup yields CDR1 SGHRS and CDR2 YFSETQ. The CDR3 bases are TGCGCCAGCAGCGACGGGACAGTCTCCTACGAGCAGTACTTC. Its translation: CASSDGTVSYEQYF.

The chain couples TRBV5-6 to TRBJ2-3; 14 positions agree with TRBD2. CDR3 length: 16 residues. Germline-derived CDR1 and CDR2 are SGHDT and YYEEEE. After removal of 4 bases from V and 5 bases from J, the junction contained 6 bases not matched to a gene. The CDR3 sequence is CASSRTGTSGRDTQYF. CDR3 DNA: TGTGCCAGCAGCCGGACCGGGACTAGCGGGAGAGATACGCAGTATTTT.

This clone was detected once. The chain is built from TRBV10-3 and TRBJ1-2, with a possible D match to TRBD1 (5 bases). There are 14 residues in the CDR3. The germline V gene encodes CDR1 ENHRY and CDR2 SYGVKD. The ends were cut back, 7 bases at V and 0 bases at J, with 12 bases in the middle. CDR3 in amino acids: CAIKGTASNYGYTF. The CDR3 region has the DNA TGTGCCATCAAAGGGACCGCTTCTAACTATGGCTACACCTTC.

The chain uses TRBV9 and TRBJ2-6; D is uncertain. V shed 0 bases and J shed 0 bases, with 13 bases lying between them. This CDR3 is 18 amino acids long. Looked up from germline, CDR1 is SGDLS and CDR2 is YYNGEE. This chain's CDR3 is CASSVEGRMSSGANVLTF. For the CDR3, the DNA is TGTGCCAGCAGCGTAGAAGGCAGGATGAGCTCTGGGGCCAACGTCCTGACTTTC.

The table lists this clone with a few counts. The rearrangement joins TRBV5-1 to TRBJ1-4; D possibly corresponds to TRBD1 (5 bases). V lost 6 bases, J lost 10 bases, and 19 bases lay in between. Germline V gives CDR1 SGHRS, CDR2 YFSETQ. The length of the CDR3 is 14 residues. CDR3 bases: TGCGCCAGCACCCTTGGGACCGTGGGGGGAAAACTGTTTTTT. This encodes CASTLGTVGGKLFF. The variable domain in full, completed from reference TRBV5-1 and TRBJ1-4, reads KAGVTQTPRYLIKTRGQQVTLSCSPISGHRSVSWYQQTPGQGLQFLFEYFSETQRNKGNFPGRFSGRQFSNSRSEMNVSTLELGDSALYLCASTLGTVGGKLFFGSGTQLSVL.

The chain carries TRBV11-3 and TRBJ2-5; TRBD2 matches at 12 bases. Trimming removed 4 bases from V and 6 bases from J; junction bases left unmatched: 3. The V gene's germline CDR1 is SGHNT and CDR2 YENEEA. The CDR3 runs 14 residues. CDR3 coding DNA: TGTGCCAGCAGCTCCACTAGCGGGAGGCAGACCCAGTACTTC. Translation: CASSSTSGRQTQYF.

The rearrangement joins TRBV5-1 to TRBJ2-2; TRBD1 is a possible D gene (7 bases). CDR1 and CDR2 (germline): SGHRS, YFSETQ. V gave up 2 bases and J gave up 5 bases, with 16 bases separating them. The CDR3 length is 16 residues. CDR3 coding DNA: TGCGCCAGCAGCTTTATTCAGGGGGGAATGACCGGGGAGCTGTTTTTT. This sequence encodes CASSFIQGGMTGELFF.

The gene calls are TRBV6-1 and TRBJ2-5; no reliable D call. Between the trimmed V and J ends, which lost 1 base and 3 bases, there was a span of 15 bases. Germline V lookup: CDR1 MNHNS, CDR2 SASEGT. There are 16 residues in the CDR3. The CDR3 reads CASSEVGVGRKETQYF. CDR3 DNA: TGTGCCAGCAGTGAAGTAGGTGTGGGTAGGAAAGAGACCCAGTACTTC.

Comment on this clone: Other DNA sequences of this sample code for an identical CDR3. The chain has TRBV5-1 and TRBJ2-1; TRBD1 or TRBD2 may be the D gene (5 bases each). The CDR3 has 14 residues. Trimming cost V 3 bases and J 4 bases, with 11 bases left between them. Germline CDR1 is SGHRS and CDR2 is YFSETQ. CDR3 region: CASSSGTGYNEQFF. CDR3 bases: TGCGCCAGCAGCTCCGGGACGGGGTACAATGAGCAGTTCTTC.

This clone appeared once. This chain uses TRBV28 with TRBJ1-2; 9 bases map to TRBD1. There are 19 residues in the CDR3. Unmatched junction bases numbered 21, after V lost 6 bases and J lost 4 bases. Germline V gene lookup returns CDR1 MDHEN and CDR2 SYDVKM. The CDR3 is CASRSFLFVWTGEAYGYTF. The CDR3 DNA follows: TGTGCCAGCAGGTCATTTTTATTCGTTTGGACAGGGGAGGCCTATGGCTACACCTTC.

The chain recombines TRBV9 with TRBJ2-7, with 7 bases lining up with TRBD1. The germline V gene encodes CDR1 SGDLS and CDR2 YYNGEE. J was trimmed by 0 bases and V by 4 bases; bases with no gene match: 4. This CDR3 is built from 14 residues. The CDR3: CASSLQGSSYEQYF. CDR3 DNA: TGTGCCAGCAGCCTACAGGGGAGCTCCTACGAGCAGTACTTC. Together with reference TRBV9 and TRBJ2-7, the CDR3 gives the full variable domain: DSGVTQTPKHLITATGQRVTLRCSPRSGDLSVYWYQQSLDQGLQFLIQYYNGEERAKGNILERFSAQQFPDLHSELNLSSLELGDSALYFCASSLQGSSYEQYFGPGTRLTVT.

The V gene is TRBV2, the J gene TRBJ2-7; a possible D gene is TRBD2 (5 bases). This CDR3 has 13 amino acids. The V and J ends lost 4 bases and 3 bases respectively, with 10 bases between them. Per the germline V gene, CDR1 is SNHLY and CDR2 is FYNNEI. CDR3 sequence (DNA): TGTGCCAGCAGTGTAGGACTCTACTACGAGCAGTACTTC. Residues: CASSVGLYYEQYF.

This chain links TRBV30 with TRBJ1-1, with D possibly matching TRBD1 (6 bases). Trimming took off 2 bases at V and 1 base at J, with 11 bases between the two ends. The CDR3 totals 14 residues. Germline V gene lookup returns CDR1 GTSNPN and CDR2 SVGIG (reference sequence). The CDR3 loop reads CAWSRLDRNTEAFF. The CDR3 DNA sequence: TGTGCCTGGAGTCGGCTGGACAGGAACACTGAAGCTTTCTTT. Complete variable domain (other parts from reference TRBV30 and TRBJ1-1): SQTIHQWPATLVQPVGSPLSLECTVEGTSNPNLYWYRQAAGRGLQLLFYSVGIGQISSEVPQNLSASRPQDRQFILSSKKLLLSDSGFYLCAWSRLDRNTEAFFGQGTRLTVV.